These 25 T cell receptor beta chains came from one sample sequenced in a study of human T cells and chemical hapten exposure. TCRdb re-analysed the RACE reads in MiXCR, keeping a single row per CDR3 protein. The table has 150,000 to 200,000 distinct CDR3 sequences, around 25% seen once. Regarding time point: patch test 3, about 24 weeks after DPC sensitization. As for treatment: therapeutic diphenylcyclopropenone sensitization with weekly scalp DPC. The source was whole blood, collected in connection with sensitization to the hapten diphenylcyclopropenone (DPC). These receptor sequences come from a woman aged 40 to 50 with alopecia areata. Some clones in this sample may be carry-over from other donors' samples.

This clonotype was found a few times. J is TRBJ1-1 and V is TRBV16; D remains unclear. The length of the CDR3 is 13 residues. Germline V gene sequence: CDR1 KGHSY, CDR2 FQNENV. Trimming cost V 0 bases and J 11 bases, with 13 bases left between them. The CDR3 nucleotides read TGTGCCAGCAGCCAATCGGAGGGATCGGAGGCTTTCTTT. This translates into CASSQSEGSEAFF. Complete variable domain (other parts from reference TRBV16 and TRBJ1-1): GEEVAQTPKHLVRGEGQKAKLYCAPIKGHSYVFWYQQVLKNEFKFLISFQNENVFDETGMPKERFSAKCLPNSPCSLEIQATKLEDSAVYFCASSQSEGSEAFFGQGTRLTVV.

In this sample, this clonotype turned up a few times. CDR3 nucleotide sequence: TGCGCCAGCAGCCAAGAACCCGGACTGGTCTACGAGCAGTACTTC. Its protein is CASSQEPGLVYEQYF. The chain is built from TRBV4-3 and TRBJ2-7; D may be TRBD2 (5 bases). Germline V gene data show CDR1 as LGHNA and CDR2 as YSLEER. This CDR3 contains 15 residues. The germline V and J ends were trimmed by 0 bases and 3 bases, with 12 bases remaining between them.

The chain has TRBV4-3 and TRBJ2-2, with 7 nucleotides matching TRBD2. The CDR3 runs to 16 residues. V lost 1 base, J lost 4 bases, and 6 bases stayed unmatched. Germline assignment: CDR1 LGHNA and CDR2 YSLEER. The CDR3 sequence: CASSQGEGRATGELFF. The DNA for the CDR3 is TGCGCCAGCAGCCAAGGGGAGGGAAGGGCCACCGGGGAGCTGTTTTTT.

The CDR3 sequence is CASSKDDSPLHF. The CDR3 DNA reads TGTGCCAGCAGTAAAGACGATTCACCCCTCCACTTT. The rearrangement links TRBV2 to TRBJ1-6; D is uncertain. V was cut by 5 bases and J by 8 bases, with 7 bases left in between. Germline CDR1 reads SNHLY; CDR2 reads FYNNEI. The CDR3 loop spans 12 amino acids.

A few counts support this clonotype. The chain uses TRBV11-3 and TRBJ2-2, with 10 nucleotides matching TRBD2. Germline V gene sequence: CDR1 SGHNT, CDR2 YENEEA. Trimming took 4 bases from V and 5 from J; bases not matched to a gene: 4. The CDR3 runs 15 residues. The CDR3, as DNA: TGTGCCAGCAGCTGGGTAGCGGGAGGTACCGGGGAGCTGTTTTTT. Translated: CASSWVAGGTGELFF.

The sample holds a few counts of this clonotype. The CDR3 sequence: CASTGTSGLTEQFF. The CDR3 DNA reads TGTGCCAGCACCGGGACTAGCGGGCTCACTGAGCAGTTCTTC. The gene calls are TRBV27 and TRBJ2-1; TRBD2 aligns across 12 bases. This CDR3 contains 14 residues. J was trimmed by 9 bases and V by 7 bases; bases with no gene match: 7. Germline V gene sequence: CDR1 MNHEY, CDR2 SMNVEV (reference sequence).

This clonotype has more than one count but fewer than ten. The CDR3 protein is CASSQRGPGTEAFF. CDR3 bases: TGTGCCAGCAGCCAAAGGGGGCCGGGCACTGAAGCTTTCTTT. The chain employs TRBV3-1 and TRBJ1-1; 7 bases align to TRBD1. V shed 2 bases, J shed 4 bases, and the junction held 4 bases outside the gene matches. This CDR3 region has 14 residues. The germline V gene has CDR1 LGHDT and CDR2 YNNKEL (reference sequence).

The genes are TRBV7-8 and TRBJ1-2; D may be TRBD1 (6 bases). The CDR3 has 14 amino acids. From germline, CDR1 is SGHVS and CDR2 FQNEAQ. Trimming pared 1 base from V and 8 bases from J, leaving 14 bases between. DNA for the CDR3: TGTGCCAGCAGCTTAGGGGCAGGGGTGAACGGCTACACCTTC. This codes for CASSLGAGVNGYTF.

This clonotype turned up a few times. The chain has TRBV3-1 and TRBJ2-1, with 8 bases matching TRBD2. The CDR3 is 16 amino acids. Germline V gene data show CDR1 as LGHDT and CDR2 as YNNKEL (reference sequence). V dropped 0 bases and J dropped 4; count of bases not matched to a gene: 5. In DNA form, the CDR3 reads TGTGCCAGCAGCCAAGATATCGGGGGGGTATACAATGAGCAGTTCTTC. This encodes CASSQDIGGVYNEQFF.

This clonotype was seen only a few times. The V call is TRBV12-3 or TRBV12-4, the J call TRBJ2-7, with TRBD2 identical over 13 bases. The junction had 5 bases not matched to a gene; V was cut back by 7 bases and J by 5 bases. This CDR3 has 14 residues. The CDR3 sequence: CASMTSGRTHEQYF. For the CDR3, the DNA is TGTGCCAGCATGACTAGCGGGAGGACCCACGAGCAGTACTTC.

This clonotype was counted only a few times. The chain combines TRBV7-9 with TRBJ2-7; possibly TRBD1 or TRBD2 for D (6 bases each). Between the trimmed V and J ends, which lost 3 bases and 3 bases, there was a span of 15 bases. The CDR3 loop spans 15 amino acids. Germline CDR1 SEHNR, CDR2 FQNEAQ (reference sequence). This chain's CDR3 is CASSFGGGFIYEQYF. Written as DNA, the CDR3 is TGTGCCAGCAGCTTCGGAGGGGGGTTTATCTACGAGCAGTACTTC.

This clonotype was seen a few times. The chain has TRBV6-6 and TRBJ2-3; 8 nucleotides match TRBD2. Germline V lookup: CDR1 MNHNY, CDR2 SVGAGI (reference sequence). Germline trimming cut 2 bases from V and 2 bases from J; bases unmatched to any gene: 12. The CDR3 sequence is 18 residues long. The DNA of the CDR3 is TGTGCCAGCAGTTACCCGAATTCCGGGACTAGAAACACAGATACGCAGTATTTT. It specifies CASSYPNSGTRNTDTQYF.

In its sample, this clonotype was seen many times. The rearrangement joins TRBV9 to TRBJ2-1, with 7 bases matching TRBD2. This CDR3 region has 15 residues. From germline, CDR1 is SGDLS and CDR2 YYNGEE. V lost 0 bases, J lost 9 bases, and 9 bases stayed unmatched. CDR3 DNA: TGTGCCAGCAGCGTAGTAGGGGCGGGAGTCGGTGAGCAGTTCTTC. Its protein is CASSVVGAGVGEQFF. Using reference TRBV9 and TRBJ2-1 for the parts outside the CDR3, the full variable domain is DSGVTQTPKHLITATGQRVTLRCSPRSGDLSVYWYQQSLDQGLQFLIQYYNGEERAKGNILERFSAQQFPDLHSELNLSSLELGDSALYFCASSVVGAGVGEQFFGPGTRLTVL.

The V call is TRBV6-5, the J call TRBJ2-3; D is possibly TRBD2 (5 bases). V lost 4 bases, J lost 3 bases, and 8 bases lay in between. CDR1 and CDR2 (germline): MNHEY, SVGAGI. The CDR3 extends over 13 amino acids. In nucleotides, the CDR3 is TGTGCCAGCAGTTGGCGAGGGACAGATACGCAGTATTTT. As protein: CASSWRGTDTQYF.

In this sample, this clonotype turned up a few times. The chain couples TRBV7-2 to TRBJ2-1; TRBD2 agrees at 13 bases. Germline values: CDR1 SGHTA, CDR2 FQGNSA. V dropped 2 bases and J dropped 9; count of bases not matched to a gene: 10. This CDR3 has 17 amino acids. The chain's CDR3 is CASSLSPTSGRGLEQFF. The CDR3 coding sequence is TGTGCCAGCAGCTTAAGCCCAACTAGCGGGAGGGGGCTTGAGCAGTTCTTC.

This clonotype came up a few times. The J gene is TRBJ1-1, the V gene TRBV12-3 or TRBV12-4; the match to TRBD1 covers 9 bases. CDR3 length equals 15 residues. The junction had 12 bases not matched to a gene; V was cut back by 6 bases and J by 7 bases. For the CDR3, the DNA is TGTGCCAGCAGCACAGGGGGCGGTAAATTCCATGAAGCTTTCTTT. Amino acid sequence: CASSTGGGKFHEAFF.

This clonotype was found many times. The chain links TRBV7-2 to TRBJ2-7; perhaps TRBD1 as D (5 bases). Trimming took off 6 bases at V and 4 bases at J, with 10 bases between the two ends. Looked up from germline, CDR1 is SGHTA and CDR2 is FQGNSA. The CDR3 is 12 residues long. The CDR3 coding sequence is TGTGCCAGCAGTTCGCAGGGATACGAGCAGTACTTC. It specifies CASSSQGYEQYF.

This clonotype occurred once. This chain joins TRBV12-3 or TRBV12-4 and TRBJ1-1; D is unresolved. The CDR3 is 13 residues long. V was shortened by 6 bases and J by 12 bases, with 20 bases between the two germline ends. The CDR3 bases are TGTGCCAGCAGAGAGTCCGAGACCACCGAGTCTTTCTTT. It encodes CASRESETTESFF.

At least ten counts were recorded for this clonotype. This chain uses TRBV5-6 with TRBJ1-1; D is ambiguous. Germline V gene lookup returns CDR1 SGHDT and CDR2 YYEEEE. V gave up 3 bases and J gave up 0 bases, with 9 bases separating them. There are 14 residues in the CDR3. The CDR3 region is CASSSSTMNTEAFF. The CDR3 DNA reads as TGTGCCAGCAGCTCCTCCACAATGAACACTGAAGCTTTCTTT.

This clonotype showed up just a few times. The CDR3 region is CASSLVSGSSRNTGELFF. DNA for the CDR3: TGCGCCAGCAGCTTGGTCTCGGGTTCCTCCCGGAACACCGGGGAGCTGTTTTTT. The V gene is TRBV5-1, the J gene TRBJ2-2; D is ambiguous. Germline CDR1 SGHRS, CDR2 YFSETQ. This CDR3 has 18 residues. Trimming left V 0 bases short and J 1 base short, with 16 bases between.

The V and J genes are TRBV20-1 and TRBJ2-1; 10 bases fit TRBD1. Germline CDR1 DFQATT, CDR2 SNEGSKA (reference sequence). This CDR3 contains 15 residues. The V gene end was trimmed by 4 bases and the J gene end by 4 bases; junction bases not matched to a gene: 7. The CDR3 DNA reads TGCAGTGCTAACAGACAGGGGGCTCAGTACAATGAGCAGTTCTTC. Translation: CSANRQGAQYNEQFF.

This clonotype was counted between two and nine times. The chain has TRBV29-1 and TRBJ2-1; TRBD2 might be the D (6 bases). Germline V gene lookup returns CDR1 SQVTM and CDR2 ANQGSEA. The ends were cut back, 6 bases at V and 6 bases at J, with 21 bases in the middle. The CDR3 loop spans 15 amino acids. CDR3 DNA sequence: TGCAGCGTGGAGAAAATGGACGGGGGACGCAATGAGCAGTTCTTC. It specifies CSVEKMDGGRNEQFF.

This CDR3 is CSAIRGSGRYNEQFF. The DNA of the CDR3 is TGCAGTGCCATAAGGGGTAGCGGGAGATACAATGAGCAGTTCTTC. The genes are TRBV20-1 and TRBJ2-1; 9 bases match TRBD2. In germline, CDR1 is DFQATT, CDR2 SNEGSKA (reference sequence). The V gene end was trimmed by 6 bases and the J gene end by 4 bases; junction bases not matched to a gene: 10. There are 15 residues in the CDR3.

The chain is built from TRBV11-1 and TRBJ2-2, with TRBD2 identical over 9 bases. The germline CDR1 and CDR2 sequences are SGHAT and FQDESV (reference sequence). V lost 0 bases and J lost 0; bases outside the gene matches: 2. The CDR3 contains 17 residues. The CDR3 bases are TGTGCCAGCAGCTTAGCGACTAGCGGAGCGAACACCGGGGAGCTGTTTTTT. Translation gives CASSLATSGANTGELFF. Using reference TRBV11-1 and TRBJ2-2 for the parts outside the CDR3, the full variable domain is EAEVAQSPRYKITEKSQAVAFWCDPISGHATLYWYRQILGQGPELLVQFQDESVVDDSQLPKDRFSAERLKGVDSTLKIQPAELGDSAMYLCASSLATSGANTGELFFGEGSRLTVL.

This clonotype was counted only a few times. The chain couples TRBV12-3 or TRBV12-4 to TRBJ2-3; 10 nucleotides align to TRBD1. This CDR3 is 16 amino acids long. With V trimmed by 5 bases and J by 4 bases, 9 bases remained unmatched. Here the CDR3 DNA reads TGTGCCAGCAGTCTCGACAGGGGGCCGGGTGCAGATACGCAGTATTTT. Translated, it gives CASSLDRGPGADTQYF.